This T cell receptor (beta chain) is drawn from a study of shared clonotypes between healthy human individuals. A deep-level run was used for the assay. Under the authors' procedure: With immunoSEQ giving junction-only sequences and no quality scores, filtering differed. TCRdb's table, derived via immunoSEQ multiplex PCR, lists solely in-frame clones and lacks some. V and J calls and clone size are those listed in that table; D and trimming were worked out from the DNA. The sample gives 450,000 to 500,000 clones, 60% to 80% of which show up once; around 12% is in the top ten. The CDR3 length is 17 residues. J lost 5 bases, V lost 5 bases, and 14 bases had no gene match. Germline-derived CDR1 and CDR2 are MDHEN and SYDVKM. All of the donors resided in Nashville, Tennessee, and each was a Caucasian adult.

Specimen: PBMCs. The TCR comes from a woman aged 35 to 49 in good health. Some clones in this sample may be carry-over from other donors' samples. V gene TRBV28 combines with J gene TRBJ1-2, with 10 bases aligning to TRBD1. The chain's CDR3 is CASSAPGQGWGVYGYTF. CDR3 DNA sequence: TGTGCCAGCAGTGCACCGGGACAGGGGTGGGGGGTATATGGCTACACCTTC.